The clone carrying this T cell receptor (beta chain) showed up just once. This entry belongs to a study of blood T cell repertoires in COVID-19. Whole-study context: Sites across the United States, Italy and Spain contributed samples from acute and convalescent COVID-19. T cells, B-cell-depleted T cells, or PBMCs supplied cDNA or gDNA.

Profiled with immunoSEQ multiplex PCR; TCRdb holds only in-frame clones, not every one. The profile shows under 400,000 clones, about 86% of them singletons. CDR1 and CDR2 from the germline V gene are DFQATT and SNEGSKA (reference sequence). Trimming removed 3 bases from V and 1 base from J, with 13 bases in between. The CDR3 is 15 amino acids. The TCR originated in a woman aged 40 to 50 with acute COVID-19. The sequencing input was PBMCs or T cells enriched from blood (not recorded which). The rearrangement uses TRBV20-1 and TRBJ1-3; D gene uncertain. CDR3 residues: CSASSGSPSGNTIYF. DNA for the CDR3: TGCAGTGCTAGTTCAGGTTCCCCTTCTGGAAACACCATATATTTT.